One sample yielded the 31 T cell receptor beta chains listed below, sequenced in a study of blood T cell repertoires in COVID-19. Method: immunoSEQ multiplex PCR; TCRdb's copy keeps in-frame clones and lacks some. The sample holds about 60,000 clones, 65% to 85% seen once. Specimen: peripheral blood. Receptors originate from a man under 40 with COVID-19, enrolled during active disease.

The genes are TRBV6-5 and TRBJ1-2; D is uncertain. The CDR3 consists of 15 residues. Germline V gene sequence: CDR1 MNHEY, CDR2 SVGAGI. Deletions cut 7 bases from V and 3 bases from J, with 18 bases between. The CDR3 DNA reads TGTGCCAGCAAAGTAGTGAAACGTTCTGACTATGGCTACACCTTC. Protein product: CASKVVKRSDYGYTF.

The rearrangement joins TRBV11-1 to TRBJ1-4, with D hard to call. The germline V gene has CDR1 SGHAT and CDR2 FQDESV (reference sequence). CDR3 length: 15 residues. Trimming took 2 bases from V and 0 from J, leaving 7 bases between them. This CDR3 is CASSLMSATNEKLFF. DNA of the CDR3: TGTGCCAGCAGCTTAATGTCAGCAACTAATGAAAAACTGTTTTTT.

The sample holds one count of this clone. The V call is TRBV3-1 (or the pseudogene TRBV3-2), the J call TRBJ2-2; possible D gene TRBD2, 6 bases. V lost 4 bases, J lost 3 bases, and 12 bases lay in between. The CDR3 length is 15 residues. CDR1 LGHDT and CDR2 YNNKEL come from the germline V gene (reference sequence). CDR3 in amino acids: CASSPNWGDTGELFF. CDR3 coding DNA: TGTGCCAGCAGCCCGAATTGGGGGGACACCGGGGAGCTGTTTTTT.

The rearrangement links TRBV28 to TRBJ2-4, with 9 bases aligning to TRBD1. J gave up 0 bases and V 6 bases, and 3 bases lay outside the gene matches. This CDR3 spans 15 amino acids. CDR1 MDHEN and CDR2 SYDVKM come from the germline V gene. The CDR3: CASSQGQGAKNIQYF. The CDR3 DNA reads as TGTGCCAGCAGCCAGGGACAGGGAGCCAAAAACATTCAGTACTTC. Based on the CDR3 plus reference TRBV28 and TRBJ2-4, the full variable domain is DVKVTQSSRYLVKRTGEKVFLECVQDMDHENMFWYRQDPGLGLRLIYFSYDVKMKEKGDIPEGYSVSREKKERFSLILESASTNQTSMYLCASSQGQGAKNIQYFGAGTRLSVL.

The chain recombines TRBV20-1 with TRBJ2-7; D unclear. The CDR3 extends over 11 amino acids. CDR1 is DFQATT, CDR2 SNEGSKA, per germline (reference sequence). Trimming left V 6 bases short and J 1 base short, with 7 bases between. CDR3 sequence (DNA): TGCAGTGCGGCGGCTTCCTACGAGCAGTACTTC. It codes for CSAAASYEQYF.

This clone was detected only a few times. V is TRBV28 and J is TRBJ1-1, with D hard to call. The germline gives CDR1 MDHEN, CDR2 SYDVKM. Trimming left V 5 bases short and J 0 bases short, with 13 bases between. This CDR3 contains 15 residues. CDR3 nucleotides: TGTGCCAGCAGTACCCCTTCAGTTATGAACACTGAAGCTTTCTTT. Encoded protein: CASSTPSVMNTEAFF.

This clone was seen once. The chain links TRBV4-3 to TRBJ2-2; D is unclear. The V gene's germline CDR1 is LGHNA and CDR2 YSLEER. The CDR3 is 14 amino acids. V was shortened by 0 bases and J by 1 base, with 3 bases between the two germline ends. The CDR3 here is CASSQDWNTGELFF. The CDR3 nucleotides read TGCGCCAGCAGCCAAGACTGGAACACCGGGGAGCTGTTTTTT.

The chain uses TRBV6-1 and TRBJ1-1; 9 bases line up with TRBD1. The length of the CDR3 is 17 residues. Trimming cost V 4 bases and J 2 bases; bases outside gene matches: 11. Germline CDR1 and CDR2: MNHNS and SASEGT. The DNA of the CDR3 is TGTGCCAGCAGTGCCCCCTGGGGACAGGGAGCCAACACTGAAGCTTTCTTT. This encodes CASSAPWGQGANTEAFF.

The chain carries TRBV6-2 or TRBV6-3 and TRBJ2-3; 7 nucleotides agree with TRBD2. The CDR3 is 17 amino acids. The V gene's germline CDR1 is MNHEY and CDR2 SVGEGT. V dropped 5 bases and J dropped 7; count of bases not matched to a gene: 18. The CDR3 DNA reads TGTGCCAGCAGTCAACTCGGGGGAGGGCGGGGATCGTATACGCAGTATTTT. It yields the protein CASSQLGGGRGSYTQYF.

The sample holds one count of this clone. DNA for the CDR3: TGTGCCAGCAGCTTGCTTCGCGGGAGCGGAGAGACCCAGTACTTC. Its translation is CASSLLRGSGETQYF. V and J are TRBV5-4 and TRBJ2-5; 7 bases are a match to TRBD2. The V segment lost 1 base and the J segment 4 bases; nucleotides outside the gene matches: 7. The CDR3 spans 15 residues. Per the germline V gene, CDR1 is SGHNT and CDR2 is YYREEE (reference sequence).

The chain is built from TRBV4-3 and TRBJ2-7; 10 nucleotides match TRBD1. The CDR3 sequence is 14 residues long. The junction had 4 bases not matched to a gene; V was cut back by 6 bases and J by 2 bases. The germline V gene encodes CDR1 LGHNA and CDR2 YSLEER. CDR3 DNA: TGCGCCAGCAGTCCCGGGACAGGGGCCTACGAGCAGTACTTC. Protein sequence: CASSPGTGAYEQYF.

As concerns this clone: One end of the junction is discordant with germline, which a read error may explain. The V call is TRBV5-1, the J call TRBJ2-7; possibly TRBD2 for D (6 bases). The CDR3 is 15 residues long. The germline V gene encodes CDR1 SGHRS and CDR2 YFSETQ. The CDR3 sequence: CASSLGLESSYEQYF. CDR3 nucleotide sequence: TGCGCCAGCAGTTTGGGACTCGAGTCCTCCTACGAGCAGTACTTC.

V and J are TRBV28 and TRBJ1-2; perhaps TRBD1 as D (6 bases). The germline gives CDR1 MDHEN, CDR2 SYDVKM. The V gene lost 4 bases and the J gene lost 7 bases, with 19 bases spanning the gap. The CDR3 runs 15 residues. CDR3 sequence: CASSSQQGRVFGYTF. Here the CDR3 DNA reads TGTGCCAGCAGTTCCCAGCAGGGGAGGGTGTTTGGCTACACCTTC.

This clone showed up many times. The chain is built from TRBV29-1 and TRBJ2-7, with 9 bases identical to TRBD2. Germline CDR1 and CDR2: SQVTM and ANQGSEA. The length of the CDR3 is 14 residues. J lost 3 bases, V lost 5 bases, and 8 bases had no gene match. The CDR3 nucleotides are TGCAGCGTTTTAGCGGGAGAGATTTACTACGAGCAGTACTTC. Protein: CSVLAGEIYYEQYF.

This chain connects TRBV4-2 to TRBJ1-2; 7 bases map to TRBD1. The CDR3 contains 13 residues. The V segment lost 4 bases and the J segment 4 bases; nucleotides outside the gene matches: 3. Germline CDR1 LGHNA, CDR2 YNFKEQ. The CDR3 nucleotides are TGTGCCAGCAGCCCCACAGGGGCCTATGGCTACACCTTC. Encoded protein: CASSPTGAYGYTF.

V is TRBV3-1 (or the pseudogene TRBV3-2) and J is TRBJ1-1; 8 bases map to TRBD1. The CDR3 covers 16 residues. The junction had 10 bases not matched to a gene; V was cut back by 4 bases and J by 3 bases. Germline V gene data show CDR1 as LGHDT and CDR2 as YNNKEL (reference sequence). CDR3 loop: CASSPLTGGSDTEAFF. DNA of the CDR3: TGTGCCAGCAGCCCCCTAACAGGGGGAAGCGACACTGAAGCTTTCTTT.

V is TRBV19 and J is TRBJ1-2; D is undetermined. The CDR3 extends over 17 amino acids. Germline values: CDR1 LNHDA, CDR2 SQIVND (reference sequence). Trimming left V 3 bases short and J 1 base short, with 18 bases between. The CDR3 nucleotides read TGTGCCAGTAGTATTGGCGAAGGTTACAGAAATAACTATGGCTACACCTTC. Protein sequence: CASSIGEGYRNNYGYTF.

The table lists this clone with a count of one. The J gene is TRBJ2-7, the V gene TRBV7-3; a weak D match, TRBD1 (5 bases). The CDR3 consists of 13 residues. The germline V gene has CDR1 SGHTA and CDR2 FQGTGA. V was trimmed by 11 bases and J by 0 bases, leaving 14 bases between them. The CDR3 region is CALSLGDSYEQYF. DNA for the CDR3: TGTGCCCTCTCTCTAGGGGACTCCTACGAGCAGTACTTC.

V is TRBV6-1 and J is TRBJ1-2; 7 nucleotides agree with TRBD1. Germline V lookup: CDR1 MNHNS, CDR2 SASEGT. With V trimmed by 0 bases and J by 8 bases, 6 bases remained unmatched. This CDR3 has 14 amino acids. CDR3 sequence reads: CASSEAGGKDGYTF. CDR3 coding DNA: TGTGCCAGCAGTGAAGCAGGGGGCAAAGACGGCTACACCTTC.

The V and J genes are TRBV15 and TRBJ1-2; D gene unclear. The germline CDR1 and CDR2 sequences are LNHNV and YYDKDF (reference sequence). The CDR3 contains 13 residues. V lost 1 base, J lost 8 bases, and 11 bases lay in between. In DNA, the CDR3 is TGTGCCACCAGCAGAGTCGTCCAGTACGGCTACACCTTC. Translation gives CATSRVVQYGYTF.

CDR3 nucleotides: TGTGCCAGTAGTCCCCCGTTCGGGACACTCCAAGAGACCCAGTACTTC. It encodes CASSPPFGTLQETQYF. V and J are TRBV19 and TRBJ2-5; TRBD1 is a possible D gene (6 bases). The ends were cut back, 5 bases at V and 1 base at J, with 17 bases in the middle. CDR1 and CDR2 (germline): LNHDA, SQIVND (reference sequence). The CDR3 length is 16 residues.

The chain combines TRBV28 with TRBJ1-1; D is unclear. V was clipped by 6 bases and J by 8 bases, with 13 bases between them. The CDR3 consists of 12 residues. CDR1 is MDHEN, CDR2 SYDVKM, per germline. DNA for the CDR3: TGTGCCAGCAGCCTCCCTAGAGCCGAAGCTTTCTTT. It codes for CASSLPRAEAFF.

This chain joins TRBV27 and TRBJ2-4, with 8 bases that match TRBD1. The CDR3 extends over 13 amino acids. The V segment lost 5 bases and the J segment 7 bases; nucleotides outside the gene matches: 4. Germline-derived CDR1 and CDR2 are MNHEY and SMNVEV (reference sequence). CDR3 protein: CASSQTGGNIQYF. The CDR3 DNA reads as TGTGCCAGCAGTCAAACAGGGGGGAACATTCAGTACTTC.

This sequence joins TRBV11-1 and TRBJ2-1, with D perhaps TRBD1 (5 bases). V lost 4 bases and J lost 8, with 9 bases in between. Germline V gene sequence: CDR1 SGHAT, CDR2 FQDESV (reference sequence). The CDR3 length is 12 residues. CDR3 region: CASSSDSYEQFF. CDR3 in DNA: TGTGCCAGCAGCTCCGACAGTTATGAGCAGTTCTTC.

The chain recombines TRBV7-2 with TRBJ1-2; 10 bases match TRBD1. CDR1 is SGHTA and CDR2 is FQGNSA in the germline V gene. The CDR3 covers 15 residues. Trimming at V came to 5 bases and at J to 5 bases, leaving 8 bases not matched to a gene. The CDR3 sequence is CASSRWTGGGYGYTF. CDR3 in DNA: TGTGCCAGCAGCCGCTGGACAGGGGGTGGATATGGCTACACCTTC.

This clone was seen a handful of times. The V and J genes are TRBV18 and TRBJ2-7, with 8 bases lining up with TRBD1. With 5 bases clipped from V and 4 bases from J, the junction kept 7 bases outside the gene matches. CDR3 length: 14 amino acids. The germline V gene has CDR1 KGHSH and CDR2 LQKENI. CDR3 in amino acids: CASSDRGVGYEQYF. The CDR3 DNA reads TGTGCCAGCTCAGACAGGGGCGTGGGGTACGAGCAGTACTTC.

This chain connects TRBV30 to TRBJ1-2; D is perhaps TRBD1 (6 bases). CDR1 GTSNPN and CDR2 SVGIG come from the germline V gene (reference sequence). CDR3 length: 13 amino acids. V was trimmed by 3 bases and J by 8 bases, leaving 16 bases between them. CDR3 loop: CAWRGGTGLGYTF. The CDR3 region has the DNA TGTGCCTGGAGGGGTGGAACAGGGCTAGGCTACACCTTC.

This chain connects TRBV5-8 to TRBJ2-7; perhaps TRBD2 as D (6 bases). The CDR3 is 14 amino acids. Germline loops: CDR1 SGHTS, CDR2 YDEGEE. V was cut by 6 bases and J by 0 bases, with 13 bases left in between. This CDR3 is CASTPGRSSYEQYF. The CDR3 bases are TGTGCCAGCACCCCAGGGAGGAGCTCCTACGAGCAGTACTTC.

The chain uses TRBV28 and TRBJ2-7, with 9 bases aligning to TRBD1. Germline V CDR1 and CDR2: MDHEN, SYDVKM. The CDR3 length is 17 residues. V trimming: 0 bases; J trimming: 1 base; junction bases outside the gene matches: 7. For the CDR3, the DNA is TGTGCCAGCAGTTTATGGCCCCGGGACAGGGAGTCCTACGAGCAGTACTTC. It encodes CASSLWPRDRESYEQYF.

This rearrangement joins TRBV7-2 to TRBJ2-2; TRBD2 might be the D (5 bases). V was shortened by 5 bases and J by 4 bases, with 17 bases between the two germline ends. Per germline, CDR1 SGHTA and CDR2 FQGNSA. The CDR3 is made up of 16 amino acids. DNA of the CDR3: TGTGCCAGCAGCCCCGAGATCGCGGCGGGCACCGGGGAGCTGTTTTTT. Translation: CASSPEIAAGTGELFF.

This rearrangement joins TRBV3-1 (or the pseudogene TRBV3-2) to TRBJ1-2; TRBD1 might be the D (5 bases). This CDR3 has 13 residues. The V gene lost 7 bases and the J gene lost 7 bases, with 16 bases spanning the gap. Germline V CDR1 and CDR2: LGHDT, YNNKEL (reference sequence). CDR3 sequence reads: CASTPGREGGYTF. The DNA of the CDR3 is TGTGCCAGCACCCCGGGGCGGGAGGGTGGCTACACCTTC.